Following are 10 T cell receptor beta chains from one sample sequenced in a study of T cells after yellow fever vaccination. TCRdb re-called the 5' RACE reads with MiXCR, one entry per CDR3 protein. The table lists fewer than 450,000 distinct CDR3 sequences, 3.5% to 4.5% of them singletons. Material: PBMCs, obtained 5 days after the yellow fever booster vaccination. The receptor source for this set is a man aged 18 to 29 who received the YFV17D yellow fever vaccine.

This clonotype has ten or more counts. The V call is TRBV5-1, the J call TRBJ2-2, with 9 bases fitting TRBD1. With V trimmed by 3 bases and J by 3 bases, 9 bases remained unmatched. The CDR3 contains 17 residues. Germline values: CDR1 SGHRS, CDR2 YFSETQ. CDR3 bases: TGCGCCAGCAGCTCCATACAGGGGGCTTGGGACACCGGGGAGCTGTTTTTT. Amino acids: CASSSIQGAWDTGELFF.

The V and J genes are TRBV11-2 and TRBJ2-1, with a tentative D call TRBD2 (5 bases). V lost 5 bases to trimming and J lost 7 bases, with 18 bases between them. The CDR3 runs 15 residues. Germline CDR1 and CDR2: SGHAT and FQNNGV. The CDR3 protein is CASSVNQRPGNEQFF. The CDR3 nucleotides are TGTGCCAGCAGCGTCAATCAGAGACCGGGAAATGAGCAGTTCTTC.

A word on this clonotype: Given a much more abundant clone one base away, this may be a read error. V and J are TRBV5-1 and TRBJ1-1, with TRBD1 as a possible D gene (5 bases). The germline gives CDR1 SGHRS, CDR2 YFSETQ. The CDR3 length is 15 residues. In DNA, the CDR3 is TGCGACAGCAGCTGGGGGGAGTGGGGTGTCGCTGAAGCTTTCTTT. Its protein product is CDSSWGEWGVAEAFF.

The J gene is TRBJ1-5, the V gene TRBV6-6; possible D gene TRBD1, 6 bases. The length of the CDR3 is 15 residues. Germline V CDR1 and CDR2: MNHNY, SVGAGI (reference sequence). V lost 0 bases and J 7 bases, leaving 13 bases between the germline ends. Here the CDR3 reads CASSYSGAGRQPQHF. The CDR3 DNA sequence: TGTGCCAGCAGTTACTCGGGGGCGGGGAGACAGCCCCAGCATTTT.

This clonotype was found a few times. This chain joins TRBV9 and TRBJ2-1; 11 bases agree with TRBD2. The CDR3 runs to 16 residues. Per the germline V gene, CDR1 is SGDLS and CDR2 is YYNGEE. The V segment lost 4 bases and the J segment 1 base; nucleotides outside the gene matches: 4. Here the CDR3 DNA reads TGTGCCAGCAGCCCGACTAGCGGGGTTTCCTACAATGAGCAGTTCTTC. It yields the protein CASSPTSGVSYNEQFF.

In this sample, this clonotype turned up a few times. The chain links TRBV3-1 to TRBJ2-7; 10 bases line up with TRBD1. The CDR3 loop spans 13 amino acids. The germline CDR1 and CDR2 sequences are LGHDT and YNNKEL (reference sequence). Unmatched junction bases numbered 3, after V lost 3 bases and J lost 7 bases. CDR3 residues: CASSQWTGGEQYV. In nucleotides, the CDR3 is TGTGCCAGCAGCCAGTGGACAGGGGGTGAGCAGTACGTC.

This clonotype was seen repeatedly, ten times or more. Here the CDR3 DNA reads TGTGCCAGCAGCTCCAATGAGCAGTTCTTC. This encodes CASSSNEQFF. The J gene is TRBJ2-1, the V gene TRBV7-2, with D unclear. V lost 4 bases to trimming and J lost 6 bases, with 1 base between them. CDR1 and CDR2 from the germline V gene are SGHTA and FQGNSA. The CDR3 loop spans 10 amino acids.

This clonotype was seen at least ten times. V and J are TRBV4-1 and TRBJ1-2; D is possibly TRBD1 (6 bases). V was shortened by 0 bases and J by 4 bases, with 15 bases between the two germline ends. The CDR3 spans 16 residues. Germline assignment: CDR1 MGHRA and CDR2 YSYEKL. This CDR3 is CASSQEYNRGAYGYTF. CDR3 DNA sequence: TGCGCCAGCAGCCAAGAGTATAACCGGGGGGCCTATGGCTACACCTTC.

This clonotype has at least ten counts. This chain joins TRBV4-1 and TRBJ1-1, with 7 bases lining up with TRBD1. The CDR3 covers 15 residues. The germline gives CDR1 MGHRA, CDR2 YSYEKL. V dropped 4 bases and J dropped 3; count of bases not matched to a gene: 8. The CDR3 nucleotides are TGCGCCAGCAGCCGGGAGGGACAGAAATACACTGAAGCTTTCTTT. This sequence encodes CASSREGQKYTEAFF.

J is TRBJ1-2 and V is TRBV20-1; D gene ambiguous. Germline V CDR1 and CDR2: DFQATT, SNEGSKA (reference sequence). The CDR3 is made up of 13 amino acids. V lost 0 bases, J lost 4 bases, and 9 bases lay in between. Here the CDR3 reads CSARDLQSYGYTF. CDR3 in DNA: TGCAGTGCTAGAGATCTTCAGTCCTATGGCTACACCTTC.